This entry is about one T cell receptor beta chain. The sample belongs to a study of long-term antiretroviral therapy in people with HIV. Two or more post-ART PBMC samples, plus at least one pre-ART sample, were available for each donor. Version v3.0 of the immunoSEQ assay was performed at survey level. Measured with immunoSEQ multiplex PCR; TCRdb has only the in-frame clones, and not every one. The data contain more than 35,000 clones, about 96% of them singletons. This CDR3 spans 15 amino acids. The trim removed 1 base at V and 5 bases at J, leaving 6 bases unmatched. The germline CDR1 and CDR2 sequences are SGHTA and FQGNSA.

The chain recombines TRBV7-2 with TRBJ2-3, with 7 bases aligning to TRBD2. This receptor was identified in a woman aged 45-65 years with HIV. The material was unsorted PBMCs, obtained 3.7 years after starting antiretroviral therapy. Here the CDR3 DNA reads TGTGCCAGCAGCTTAGTTAGCGGGCCCCAAGATACGCAGTATTTT. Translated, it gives CASSLVSGPQDTQYF.